This record concerns one TCR beta chain sequence. Its antigen is undetermined. The CDR3 spans 19 residues. The V gene's germline CDR1 is LNHNV and CDR2 YYDKDF (reference sequence). J gave up 0 bases and V 3 bases, and 10 bases lay outside the gene matches. This entry is derived from a study of Ad26.COV2.S vaccination and SARS-CoV-2 variants. Study at large: Intramuscular Ad26.COV2.S at 5x10^10 or 1x10^11 viral particles. Findings and caveats of the study: Among vaccine recipients, spike-specific TCR breadth exceeded that of placebo recipients. Measurements of TCR breadth and depth may have given underestimates of the total T cell responses.

Produced via immunoSEQ multiplex PCR; TCRdb's table is partial and in-frame only. The sample includes roughly 450,000 clones, 90% of them seen just once. This sample's treatment: roughly 19 received Ad26.COV2.S at low or high dose, single or two shots; a few received placebo; per-sample allocation not given. Material that was analyzed had been drawn on day 63 after the first vaccine or placebo injection. SARS-CoV-2 spike from the Wuhan strain was encoded by the vaccine, an Ad26 vector. The sample consisted of peripheral blood, taken in a trial of Ad26.COV2.S vaccine versus placebo. The chain uses TRBV15 and TRBJ2-4, with 11 bases identical to TRBD2. This TCR came from a person aged 18-65 years who received the Ad26.COV2.S COVID-19 vaccine or a placebo. The CDR3 region has the DNA TGTGCCACCAGCAGGACTAGCGGGATCAAGCGGCTAGCCAAAAACATTCAGTACTTC. Protein: CATSRTSGIKRLAKNIQYF.